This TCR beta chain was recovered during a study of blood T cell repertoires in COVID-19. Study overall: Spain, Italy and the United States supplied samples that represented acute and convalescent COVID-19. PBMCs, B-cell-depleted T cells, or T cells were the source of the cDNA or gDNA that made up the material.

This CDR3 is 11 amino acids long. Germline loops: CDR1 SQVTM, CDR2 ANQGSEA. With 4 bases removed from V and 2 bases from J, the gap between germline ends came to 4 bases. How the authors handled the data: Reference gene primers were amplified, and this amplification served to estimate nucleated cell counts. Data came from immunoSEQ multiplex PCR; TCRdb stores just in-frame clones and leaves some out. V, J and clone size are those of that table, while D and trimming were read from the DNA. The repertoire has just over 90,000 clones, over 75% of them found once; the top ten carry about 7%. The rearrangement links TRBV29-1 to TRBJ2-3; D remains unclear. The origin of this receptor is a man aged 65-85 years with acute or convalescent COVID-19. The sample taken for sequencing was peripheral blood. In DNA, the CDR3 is TGCAGCGTTGCCAACACAGATACGCAGTATTTT. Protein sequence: CSVANTDTQYF.